This T cell receptor beta chain was retrieved from a study of human T cells and chemical hapten exposure. Study-wide points: Against controls, expanded TCRs gave rise to significantly more large CDR3 similarity clusters.

The germline V and J ends were trimmed by 6 bases and 2 bases, with 7 bases remaining between them. Germline V CDR1 and CDR2: MNHEY, SVGAGI. The CDR3 loop spans 12 amino acids. This clonotype was recorded a few times. Its antigen is unidentified. The sample's time point: patch test 1, 2 weeks after DPC sensitization. The treatment denotes: therapeutic diphenylcyclopropenone sensitization with weekly scalp DPC. Library preparation tagged each individual cDNA molecule with a unique molecular identifier. MiXCR was run by TCRdb on the RACE reads, yielding one entry per CDR3 protein. The data contain around 99,000 distinct CDR3 sequences, around 12% of them singletons.

This specimen was whole blood, taken in connection with sensitization to the hapten diphenylcyclopropenone (DPC). This receptor was taken from a woman in her thirties or forties with alopecia areata. Some clones in this sample may be carry-over from other donors' samples. The chain combines TRBV6-5 with TRBJ2-5; D remains ambiguous. The CDR3 DNA reads TGTGCCAGCAGACAGACTCAAGAGACCCAGTACTTC. Its translation is CASRQTQETQYF.